These 28 T cell receptor beta chains share one sample of origin, sequenced in a study of shared clonotypes between healthy human individuals. Sequencing used immunoSEQ multiplex PCR; TCRdb keeps in-frame clones, though not all of them. Counted here are 2 million or so clones, 95% occurring once; the ten biggest clones make up 0.1% to 0.15%. Sequenced input: naive CD4+ T cells sorted from blood. Subset specified: CD45RA+ positively selected. The receptors derive from a man younger than 35 in good health.

The chain combines TRBV4-3 with TRBJ1-1; no definite D call. V was trimmed by 2 bases and J by 5 bases, leaving 15 bases between them. Germline loops: CDR1 LGHNA, CDR2 YSLEER. The length of the CDR3 is 15 residues. The CDR3 loop reads CASSQQTGLLTEAFF. CDR3 DNA: TGCGCCAGCAGCCAACAAACCGGGCTTTTGACTGAAGCTTTCTTT.

The rearrangement links TRBV27 to TRBJ1-4, with D perhaps TRBD1 (5 bases). Germline-derived CDR1 and CDR2 are MNHEY and SMNVEV (reference sequence). The CDR3 totals 12 residues. V lost 3 bases, J lost 10 bases, and 9 bases lay in between. CDR3 in DNA: TGTGCCAGCAGTTTTTCCGGGGGAAAACTGTTTTTT. It yields the protein CASSFSGGKLFF.

This chain uses TRBV7-2 with TRBJ2-5; no firm D call. Between the trimmed V and J ends, which lost 5 bases and 1 base, there was a span of 5 bases. The length of the CDR3 is 12 residues. Germline CDR1 SGHTA, CDR2 FQGNSA. CDR3 nucleotides: TGTGCCAGCAGCGACCCCCAAGAGACCCAGTACTTC. Its protein is CASSDPQETQYF.

V is TRBV5-8 and J is TRBJ1-6; D is ambiguous. V dropped 2 bases and J dropped 11 bases, with 8 bases sitting between them. CDR1 and CDR2 from the germline V gene are SGHTS and YDEGEE. CDR3 length equals 12 residues. The CDR3 DNA is TGTGCCAGCAGCTTCCTCGGGCCACCCCTCCACTTT. Amino acids: CASSFLGPPLHF.

This chain joins TRBV29-1 and TRBJ1-2; a possible D gene is TRBD1 (5 bases). Germline assignment: CDR1 SQVTM and CDR2 ANQGSEA. The ends were cut back, 4 bases at V and 4 bases at J, with 13 bases in the middle. The CDR3 runs 13 residues. In DNA form, the CDR3 reads TGCAGCGTTGGGATACAGGCTCCCTATGGCTACACCTTC. It translates to CSVGIQAPYGYTF.

V gene TRBV11-2 combines with J gene TRBJ1-5, with a tentative D call TRBD1 (5 bases). This CDR3 is built from 12 residues. The germline V gene encodes CDR1 SGHAT and CDR2 FQNNGV. V lost 5 bases and J lost 10, with 12 bases in between. CDR3 in amino acids: CASSRGRDPQHF. The CDR3 DNA reads TGTGCCAGCAGCCGGGGCAGGGATCCCCAGCATTTT.

The chain is built from TRBV7-9 and TRBJ2-7; D remains unclear. Trimming removed 3 bases from V and 0 bases from J, with 9 bases in between. Germline CDR1 SEHNR, CDR2 FQNEAQ (reference sequence). The CDR3 spans 14 residues. CDR3 sequence (DNA): TGTGCCAGCAGCTTCCATACTGGCTCCTACGAGCAGTACTTC. Amino acids: CASSFHTGSYEQYF. Combining the CDR3 with reference TRBV7-9 and TRBJ2-7 gives the whole variable domain DTGVSQNPRHKITKRGQNVTFRCDPISEHNRLYWYRQTLGQGPEFLTYFQNEAQLEKSRLLSDRFSAERPKGSFSTLEIQRTEQGDSAMYLCASSFHTGSYEQYFGPGTRLTVT.

The chain is built from TRBV5-1 and TRBJ1-6, with TRBD1 as a possible D gene (5 bases). V gave up 2 bases and J gave up 6 bases, with 12 bases separating them. The length of the CDR3 is 15 residues. Germline assignment: CDR1 SGHRS and CDR2 YFSETQ. The CDR3 region is CASSLMPGFNSPLHF. CDR3 coding DNA: TGCGCCAGCAGCTTAATGCCAGGGTTTAATTCACCCCTCCACTTT.

The chain combines TRBV30 with TRBJ2-5, with 10 bases aligning to TRBD1. The end of the DNA is better explained by TRBJ2-7, so the J call may be wrong. The V gene's germline CDR1 is GTSNPN and CDR2 SVGIG (reference sequence). This CDR3 has 15 residues. The CDR3 bases are TGTGCCTGGAGTATCAGACAGGGGGCGCGGAGCGAGCAGTACTTC. It encodes CAWSIRQGARSEQYF.

The chain recombines TRBV15 with TRBJ2-1; 9 bases line up with TRBD2. The V gene end was trimmed by 1 base and the J gene end by 8 bases; junction bases not matched to a gene: 3. The CDR3 length is 14 residues. Germline V gives CDR1 LNHNV, CDR2 YYDKDF (reference sequence). CDR3 bases: TGTGCCACCAGCAGAGTCGGGACTAGCTATGAGCAGTTCTTC. It specifies CATSRVGTSYEQFF.

The chain links TRBV5-1 to TRBJ2-7, with D perhaps being TRBD1 or TRBD2 (5 bases each). The CDR3 has 15 residues. Germline values: CDR1 SGHRS, CDR2 YFSETQ. Trimming left V 4 bases short and J 6 bases short, with 20 bases between. This CDR3 reads CASSTAGTVGGEQYF. CDR3 in DNA: TGCGCCAGCAGCACGGCCGGGACGGTTGGCGGCGAGCAGTACTTC.

The chain has TRBV27 and TRBJ1-5, with D unresolved. The germline V and J ends were trimmed by 3 bases and 3 bases, with 6 bases remaining between them. Germline-derived CDR1 and CDR2 are MNHEY and SMNVEV (reference sequence). The CDR3 has 13 amino acids. The CDR3 bases are TGTGCCAGCAGTTTGGGCCTCAATCAGCCCCAGCATTTT. It encodes CASSLGLNQPQHF.

The chain links TRBV6-5 to TRBJ2-7, with 9 bases identical to TRBD1. After removal of 6 bases from V and 5 bases from J, the junction contained 5 bases not matched to a gene. This CDR3 is built from 13 residues. CDR1 and CDR2 (germline): MNHEY, SVGAGI. The DNA for the CDR3 is TGTGCCAGCAGGGGGGACAGGGCAAACGAGCAGTACTTC. Translated: CASRGDRANEQYF.

This chain uses TRBV27 with TRBJ1-6, with TRBD1 identical over 10 bases. J lost 8 bases, V lost 3 bases, and 4 bases had no gene match. The CDR3 is made up of 15 amino acids. Germline assignment: CDR1 MNHEY and CDR2 SMNVEV (reference sequence). The CDR3, as DNA: TGTGCCAGCAGTTTTCAGACAGGGGGCTATTCACCCCTCCACTTT. Protein product: CASSFQTGGYSPLHF.

The V gene is TRBV2, the J gene TRBJ2-2, with no clear D. This CDR3 has 14 residues. Germline-derived CDR1 and CDR2 are SNHLY and FYNNEI. Trimming pared 1 base from V and 0 bases from J, leaving 3 bases between. The CDR3 reads CASSEVPNTGELFF. The CDR3 nucleotides are TGTGCCAGCAGTGAAGTACCGAACACCGGGGAGCTGTTTTTT.

The chain employs TRBV30 and TRBJ1-2; a weak D match, TRBD1 (6 bases). Trimming cost V 2 bases and J 6 bases, with 19 bases left between them. The CDR3 totals 15 residues. Germline V gives CDR1 GTSNPN, CDR2 SVGIG (reference sequence). The CDR3 sequence: CAWSPYRYRADGYTF. CDR3 coding DNA: TGTGCCTGGAGTCCTTATCGGTACAGGGCCGATGGCTACACCTTC.

The J gene is TRBJ2-2, the V gene TRBV5-1; TRBD2 might be the D (6 bases). This CDR3 is 15 amino acids long. Germline V gene sequence: CDR1 SGHRS, CDR2 YFSETQ. The V gene lost 2 bases and the J gene lost 0 bases, with 8 bases spanning the gap. As DNA, the CDR3 is TGCGCCAGCAGCTTTAGCGGTCCGAACACCGGGGAGCTGTTTTTT. Translation: CASSFSGPNTGELFF.

This rearrangement joins TRBV30 to TRBJ1-6; D might be TRBD1 (6 bases). Germline V lookup: CDR1 GTSNPN, CDR2 SVGIG (reference sequence). The CDR3 extends over 15 amino acids. Trimming removed 3 bases from V and 7 bases from J, with 16 bases in between. DNA for the CDR3: TGTGCCTGGAGCCGGACAGCTAGTCTAAATTCACCCCTCCACTTT. Its translation: CAWSRTASLNSPLHF.

The J gene is TRBJ1-4, the V gene TRBV13; D unresolved. Trimming left V 5 bases short and J 3 bases short, with 10 bases between. CDR3 size: 14 residues. From germline, CDR1 is PRHDT and CDR2 FYEKMQ (reference sequence). CDR3 residues: CASSRTGPNEKLFF. DNA for the CDR3: TGTGCCAGCAGCCGCACCGGGCCTAATGAAAAACTGTTTTTT.

The V and J genes are TRBV5-8 and TRBJ2-7; no clear D. Germline V gene lookup returns CDR1 SGHTS and CDR2 YDEGEE. Trimming took 1 base from V and 5 from J, leaving 7 bases between them. This CDR3 spans 12 amino acids. Here the CDR3 DNA reads TGTGCCAGCAGCTTGACTCGTCACGAGCAGTACTTC. Translated, it gives CASSLTRHEQYF.

The rearrangement uses TRBV5-1 and TRBJ2-7; 11 bases match TRBD1. This CDR3 spans 16 amino acids. J gave up 5 bases and V 0 bases, and 7 bases lay outside the gene matches. Germline V lookup: CDR1 SGHRS, CDR2 YFSETQ. This CDR3 reads CASSLEADRGLNEQYF. CDR3 nucleotide sequence: TGCGCCAGCAGCTTGGAAGCGGACAGGGGGCTTAACGAGCAGTACTTC.

V gene TRBV30 combines with J gene TRBJ2-5; the D gene is possibly TRBD2 (5 bases). CDR3 length: 14 residues. The germline CDR1 and CDR2 sequences are GTSNPN and SVGIG (reference sequence). Trimming removed 0 bases at V and 5 bases at J, with 13 bases between. The CDR3 DNA sequence: TGTGCCTGGAGTGTACGAGGGTTAATCGAGACCCAGTACTTC. Its protein product is CAWSVRGLIETQYF.

The chain's CDR3 is CATSRDSTGTSRAYEQYF. Written as DNA, the CDR3 is TGTGCCACCAGCAGAGATAGCACAGGGACTTCTAGGGCCTACGAGCAGTACTTC. This chain connects TRBV15 to TRBJ2-7; D assignment may be TRBD1 or TRBD2 (6 bases each). Germline V CDR1 and CDR2: LNHNV, YYDKDF (reference sequence). The CDR3 is made up of 18 amino acids. Trimming stripped 0 bases from V and 2 bases from J, with 20 bases between.

The chain links TRBV18 to TRBJ2-3; D unclear. Trimming took 5 bases from V and 0 from J, leaving 9 bases between them. This CDR3 has 14 amino acids. The germline gives CDR1 KGHSH, CDR2 LQKENI. Here the CDR3 DNA reads TGTGCCAGCTCAGGTCGTCCAAGCACAGATACGCAGTATTTT. Its protein product is CASSGRPSTDTQYF.

This clone appeared a single time. J is TRBJ1-1 and V is TRBV5-6; D is possibly TRBD1 (6 bases). V dropped 4 bases and J dropped 3 bases, with 22 bases sitting between them. Germline-derived CDR1 and CDR2 are SGHDT and YYEEEE. The CDR3 has 17 amino acids. The CDR3 reads CASSPPSAGADDTEAFF. In DNA, the CDR3 is TGTGCCAGCAGCCCCCCATCGGCAGGGGCGGATGACACTGAAGCTTTCTTT. Full variable domain (missing parts from reference TRBV5-6 and TRBJ1-1): DAGVTQSPTHLIKTRGQQVTLRCSPKSGHDTVSWYQQALGQGPQFIFQYYEEEERQRGNFPDRFSGHQFPNYSSELNVNALLLGDSALYLCASSPPSAGADDTEAFFGQGTRLTVV.

The chain links TRBV11-1 to TRBJ2-2; no clear D. V gave up 6 bases and J gave up 4 bases, with 12 bases separating them. This CDR3 spans 14 amino acids. CDR1 SGHAT and CDR2 FQDESV come from the germline V gene (reference sequence). CDR3 in DNA: TGTGCCAGCAGGGGCAAAACGAGCACCGGGGAGCTGTTTTTT. Protein sequence: CASRGKTSTGELFF.

The rearrangement uses TRBV19 and TRBJ1-2; no reliable D call. The CDR3 is made up of 11 amino acids. V was shortened by 11 bases and J by 8 bases, with 15 bases between the two germline ends. Germline CDR1 LNHDA, CDR2 SQIVND (reference sequence). CDR3 DNA: TGTGCCTGTACGGGAGGGATGGGCTACACCTTC. Encoded protein: CACTGGMGYTF.

The rearrangement joins TRBV5-6 to TRBJ2-5; possibly TRBD1 for D (5 bases). The V gene lost 1 base and the J gene lost 4 bases, with 8 bases spanning the gap. The V gene's germline CDR1 is SGHDT and CDR2 YYEEEE. CDR3 size: 13 residues. For the CDR3, the DNA is TGTGCCAGCAGCTTGTGGCAGGGAGAGACCCAGTACTTC. This sequence encodes CASSLWQGETQYF. Full variable domain (missing parts from reference TRBV5-6 and TRBJ2-5): DAGVTQSPTHLIKTRGQQVTLRCSPKSGHDTVSWYQQALGQGPQFIFQYYEEEERQRGNFPDRFSGHQFPNYSSELNVNALLLGDSALYLCASSLWQGETQYFGPGTRLLVL.